This TCR beta chain was retrieved from a study of blood T cell repertoires in COVID-19. Background on the study: PBMCs, B-cell-depleted T cells, or T cells were the source of the cDNA or gDNA that made up the material.

In the study's own analysis: Researchers report that nucleated cell counts were estimated from reference gene primer amplification. Using immunoSEQ multiplex PCR, the repertoire was profiled, and TCRdb retains in-frame clones only, with some absent. The V and J calls and clone size come from that table; D and trimming were worked out from the DNA. The data show some 330,000 clones, with about 92% seen just once and under 20% held by the top ten. Cohort assignment relied on participant-reported clinical history. Donors of Cohort 3 who recovered were those that had two negative PCRs, clearance, or symptom resolution. The receptor comes from a woman aged 25 to 45 who had recovered from COVID-19. The sample comprised PBMCs or T cells enriched from blood (not recorded which).

DNA for the CDR3: TGTGCCATCAGGGGGACTAGCGGGAGAACCTACGAGCAGTACTTC. It yields the protein CAIRGTSGRTYEQYF. The chain combines TRBV10-3 with TRBJ2-7; TRBD2 matches at 14 bases. The V segment lost 6 bases and the J segment 2 bases; nucleotides outside the gene matches: 3. Per germline, CDR1 ENHRY and CDR2 SYGVKD. The CDR3 has 15 residues.